This T cell receptor beta chain was identified in a study of CD8+ T cells in alopecia areata. For the study at large: Severity among treated patients was scored by the percentage of scalp area affected.

After isolation, RNA underwent reverse transcription to generate cDNA as the sequencing template. Data came from immunoSEQ multiplex PCR; TCRdb stores just in-frame clones and leaves some out. Of about 200,000 clones listed, roughly 60% are singletons. Study-level points and caveats: As there was one nonresponder, how baseline CD8+ expansion relates to response remains uncertain. Persistence of many expanded lesional clones was seen in scalp and blood during tofacitinib.

This CDR3 has 13 amino acids. Germline V gene data show CDR1 as MGHRA and CDR2 as YSYEKL. The V end was cut by 3 bases, the J end by 5 bases, with 10 bases between. The treatment here: oral pan-JAK inhibitor, 5-10 mg twice daily. It was from PBMCs that CD4+ and CD8+ T cells were sorted. In regard to this clone: Its antigen remains unknown.

The sample was CD4+ T cells sorted from blood, taken at week 24, from a patient treated with tofacitinib. The chain joins TRBV4-1 to TRBJ1-2; maybe TRBD1 (6 bases). The receptor was isolated from a human donor with alopecia areata. The CDR3 loop reads CASSQAGAYGYTF. In nucleotides, the CDR3 is TGCGCCAGCAGCCAGGCAGGGGCTTATGGCTACACCTTC.